The 30 T cell receptor beta chains below all came from one sample that was sequenced in a study of T cells in Graves' hyperthyroidism and ophthalmopathy. Amplification yielded TCR beta CDR3 regions, with RNA transcripts as the source. HTBI primers were the set used in a first-round RT-PCR of the TCR CDR3. Using its own MiXCR run on the multiplex PCR reads, TCRdb lists one record per CDR3 protein. The sample lists over 700,000 distinct CDR3 sequences; 30% to 40% were seen once. Source material: blood. The receptors come from a woman in her thirties or forties with Graves' hyperthyroidism.

For this clonotype: The CDR3 carries no conserved terminal phenylalanine or tryptophan, so it likely arises from a read error. The J gene is TRBJ2-5, the V gene TRBV7-2; TRBD2 aligns across 8 bases. CDR3 size: 17 residues. The ends lost 2 bases at V and 2 bases at J; junction bases unmatched: 10. Germline CDR1 SGHTA, CDR2 FQGNSA. CDR3 sequence: CASSLSGGTDTQETQYL. The CDR3 DNA reads as TGTGCCAGCAGCTTAAGCGGGGGCACAGATACGCAAGAGACCCAGTACCTC.

This clonotype was detected many times. The chain recombines TRBV7-3 with TRBJ2-5; the D gene is possibly TRBD2 (6 bases). Looked up from germline, CDR1 is SGHTA and CDR2 is FQGTGA. V was clipped by 0 bases and J by 4 bases, with 6 bases between them. The CDR3 loop spans 13 amino acids. The CDR3 loop reads CASSLTGGETQYF. The CDR3 DNA follows: TGTGCCAGCAGCTTAACGGGGGGAGAGACCCAGTACTTC.

The chain couples TRBV29-1 to TRBJ2-2; perhaps TRBD1 as D (6 bases). The CDR3 loop spans 12 amino acids. Germline CDR1 is SQVTM and CDR2 is ANQGSEA. The CDR3 region is CSASGVGWELFF. The CDR3 nucleotides are TGCAGTGCCTCAGGGGTGGGATGGGAGCTGTTTTTT.

This clonotype has a single count. This may be a read error: a much more frequent sequence differs by one nucleotide. The gene calls are TRBV2 and TRBJ2-5, with TRBD2 matching over 12 bases. The CDR3 sequence is 15 residues long. In germline, CDR1 is SNHLY, CDR2 FYNNEI. CDR3 amino acids: CTSSKRLAGVETQYF. The CDR3 DNA sequence: TGTACCAGCAGTAAACGACTAGCGGGGGTGGAGACCCAGTACTTC.

Points on this clonotype: One end of the junction fails to match germline, which may point to a read error. The J gene is TRBJ1-6, the V gene TRBV20-1, with D perhaps matching TRBD1 (5 bases). Germline V gives CDR1 DFQATT, CDR2 SNEGSKA (reference sequence). CDR3 length: 12 residues. CDR3 amino acids: CSASRENSPLRF. Written as DNA, the CDR3 is TGCAGTGCTAGCAGGGAGAATTCACCCCTCCGCTTT.

To note about this clonotype: This may stem from a read error, because a much larger clone lies one nucleotide away. This chain uses TRBV7-2 with TRBJ2-7, with D unclear. CDR1 is SGHTA and CDR2 is FQGNSA in the germline V gene. The V end was cut by 6 bases, the J end by 0 bases, with 15 bases between. CDR3 length: 15 amino acids. CDR3 region: CASSSRRAPSYEQYF. Here the CDR3 DNA reads TGTGCCAGCAGTTCTCGAAGGGCCCCCTCCTACGAGCAGTACTTC.

This clonotype was counted ten times or more. This chain joins TRBV10-3 and TRBJ1-1; D remains unclear. CDR1 and CDR2 (germline): ENHRY, SYGVKD. Trimming removed 11 bases from V and 7 bases from J, with 17 bases in between. The CDR3 contains 12 residues. CDR3 amino acids: CALETQEGEAFF. The CDR3 nucleotides read TGTGCCCTTGAGACCCAAGAGGGTGAAGCTTTCTTT.

The sample holds a few counts of this clonotype. The chain recombines TRBV9 with TRBJ1-3, with unresolved D. V was clipped by 0 bases and J by 2 bases, with 9 bases between them. The germline V gene encodes CDR1 SGDLS and CDR2 YYNGEE. This CDR3 contains 15 residues. The CDR3 coding sequence is TGTGCCAGCAGCGTAGAGGGCAGTACTGGAAACACCATATATTTT. As protein: CASSVEGSTGNTIYF.

J is TRBJ2-5 and V is TRBV11-3, with 7 bases that match TRBD1. The CDR3 sequence is 17 residues long. The germline V gene has CDR1 SGHNT and CDR2 YENEEA. The trim removed 5 bases at V and 0 bases at J, leaving 12 bases unmatched. The CDR3 region has the DNA TGTGCCAGCAGCCCACAGGGGAGTAGGGGGTACCAAGAGACCCAGTACTTC. As protein: CASSPQGSRGYQETQYF.

This clonotype has just a few counts. The chain combines TRBV13 with TRBJ2-7; 8 bases line up with TRBD2. Losses at the gene ends were 0 bases for V and 5 bases for J; bases not matched to a gene: 6. The CDR3 covers 15 residues. Germline assignment: CDR1 PRHDT and CDR2 FYEKMQ (reference sequence). The CDR3, as DNA: TGTGCCAGCAGCTTAGGCCCCACCGGGGGGGACGAGCAGTACTTC. As protein: CASSLGPTGGDEQYF.

Details on this clonotype: Since a much larger clone is just one base distant, this may be a read error. The chain carries TRBV2 and TRBJ2-7; TRBD1 might be the D (5 bases). The length of the CDR3 is 15 residues. Germline CDR1 SNHLY, CDR2 FYNNEI. The CDR3 region is CAGSEGAPGPYEQYF. CDR3 DNA sequence: TGTGCCGGCAGTGAAGGGGCCCCCGGACCCTACGAGCAGTACTTC.

Here the CDR3 reads CASSVGQGRGETQYF. CDR3 bases: TGTGCCAGCAGCGTAGGGCAGGGGCGCGGAGAGACCCAGTACTTC. This chain connects TRBV9 to TRBJ2-5; D may be TRBD1 (6 bases). Trimming stripped 0 bases from V and 4 bases from J, with 13 bases between. CDR1 and CDR2 from the germline V gene are SGDLS and YYNGEE. CDR3 length equals 15 residues. Complete variable domain (other parts from reference TRBV9 and TRBJ2-5): DSGVTQTPKHLITATGQRVTLRCSPRSGDLSVYWYQQSLDQGLQFLIQYYNGEERAKGNILERFSAQQFPDLHSELNLSSLELGDSALYFCASSVGQGRGETQYFGPGTRLLVL.

Ten or more counts support this clonotype. V usage is TRBV10-3 and J usage is TRBJ2-5, with 11 nucleotides matching TRBD2. From germline, CDR1 is ENHRY and CDR2 SYGVKD. With V trimmed by 4 bases and J by 3 bases, 1 base remained unmatched. This CDR3 comprises 14 residues. CDR3 coding DNA: TGTGCCATCAGTGTAGCGGGAGGGGAAGAGACCCAGTACTTC. Translated: CAISVAGGEETQYF.

This clonotype was detected a few times. The CDR3 is CASSSFKGGASSYEQYF. In DNA, the CDR3 is TGTGCCAGCAGCTCCTTCAAAGGGGGAGCGAGCTCCTACGAGCAGTACTTC. The chain couples TRBV7-9 to TRBJ2-7; possible D gene TRBD1, 6 bases. Germline assignment: CDR1 SEHNR and CDR2 FQNEAQ (reference sequence). V gave up 4 bases and J gave up 0 bases, with 19 bases separating them. The CDR3 runs 17 residues.

This clonotype was detected only a few times. The V call is TRBV19, the J call TRBJ2-5, with 9 bases identical to TRBD2. The junction had 11 bases not matched to a gene; V was cut back by 1 base and J by 5 bases. The germline V gene has CDR1 LNHDA and CDR2 SQIVND (reference sequence). The CDR3 sequence is 17 residues long. The CDR3 is CASSIVLRLAGLETQYF. The CDR3, as DNA: TGTGCCAGTAGTATAGTCTTACGGCTAGCGGGACTGGAGACCCAGTACTTC.

This clonotype appeared many times. The chain has TRBV7-3 and TRBJ2-2; no clear D. The CDR3 runs to 13 residues. The germline V and J ends were trimmed by 5 bases and 5 bases, with 9 bases remaining between them. Germline-derived CDR1 and CDR2 are SGHTA and FQGTGA. The CDR3 is CASSPIGTGELFF. The CDR3 DNA is TGTGCCAGCAGCCCCATTGGGACCGGGGAGCTGTTTTTT.

This chain links TRBV4-2 with TRBJ1-6; no firm D call. CDR1 and CDR2 (germline): LGHNA, YNFKEQ. This CDR3 has 14 amino acids. Trimming took 0 bases from V and 9 from J, leaving 9 bases between them. The CDR3 is CASSQDWGPSPLHF. The CDR3 DNA is TGTGCCAGCAGCCAAGATTGGGGTCCTTCACCCCTCCACTTT.

The sample holds many counts of this clonotype. The chain couples TRBV7-2 to TRBJ2-5, with D unclear. The CDR3 has 12 residues. The germline V and J ends were trimmed by 1 base and 9 bases, with 9 bases remaining between them. Germline loops: CDR1 SGHTA, CDR2 FQGNSA. The CDR3 DNA reads TGTGCCAGCAGCTTAGGCTTTGAGGCCCAGTACTTC. This gives the protein CASSLGFEAQYF.

This clonotype was observed a handful of times. V is TRBV4-3 and J is TRBJ1-2; D gene uncertain. The CDR3 spans 15 residues. V lost 0 bases to trimming and J lost 1 base, with 9 bases between them. Germline CDR1 is LGHNA and CDR2 is YSLEER. For the CDR3, the DNA is TGCGCCAGCAGCCAAGATCGCCCCAGTAACTATGGCTACACCTTC. Protein product: CASSQDRPSNYGYTF.

The genes are TRBV7-2 and TRBJ2-5; unclear D gene. Germline V CDR1 and CDR2: SGHTA, FQGNSA. The CDR3 contains 17 residues. Between the trimmed V and J ends, which lost 4 bases and 0 bases, there was a span of 18 bases. Here the CDR3 reads CASSSAPGRRYQETQYF. The CDR3 DNA sequence: TGTGCCAGCAGCTCCGCCCCCGGACGCCGGTACCAAGAGACCCAGTACTTC. The full variable domain, with the rest looked up from reference TRBV7-2 and TRBJ2-5, is GAGVSQSPSNKVTEKGKDVELRCDPISGHTALYWYRQSLGQGLEFLIYFQGNSAPDKSGLPSDRFSAERTGGSVSTLTIQRTQQEDSAVYLCASSSAPGRRYQETQYFGPGTRLLVL.

In this sample, this clonotype turned up many times. The CDR3 is CASGQVQETQYF. The CDR3 DNA follows: TGTGCCAGCGGGCAGGTCCAAGAGACCCAGTACTTC. V gene TRBV12-3 or TRBV12-4 combines with J gene TRBJ2-5; D is unresolved. V was cut by 8 bases and J by 1 base, with 8 bases left in between. The CDR3 runs to 12 residues.

This clonotype appeared a few times. At one boundary the junction diverges from the germline segment, which might be a read error. The CDR3 DNA is TGTGCCGGCAGCTCCGGACTGTTTAATGAAAAACTGTTTTTT. Its translation is CAGSSGLFNEKLFF. This chain links TRBV7-2 with TRBJ1-4; D not resolved. The CDR3 spans 14 residues. The V gene's germline CDR1 is SGHTA and CDR2 FQGNSA.

J is TRBJ1-5 and V is TRBV19; TRBD1 agrees at 7 bases. The CDR3 is 16 amino acids. The J segment lost 11 bases and the V segment lost 6 bases, leaving 19 bases of the junction unmatched. Germline CDR1 and CDR2: LNHDA and SQIVND (reference sequence). In DNA form, the CDR3 reads TGTGCCAGTAGCACGCTAAACAGGGGACATCTGCAGTCCCAGCATTTT. It specifies CASSTLNRGHLQSQHF.

In this sample, this clonotype turned up once. An end of the junction differs from the germline gene, which may be a read error. This chain joins TRBV12-3 or TRBV12-4 and TRBJ1-2; no definite D call. CDR3 length equals 13 residues. The CDR3 DNA follows: TGCGCCAGCAGCCAGAAGGGCGCGAATGGCTACACCTTC. Its protein product is CASSQKGANGYTF.

CDR3 coding DNA: TGTGCCAGCACCCAAAACAGGGGAGAGACCCAGTACTTC. Translation gives CASTQNRGETQYF. This rearrangement joins TRBV7-2 to TRBJ2-5; 7 positions agree with TRBD1. Per the germline V gene, CDR1 is SGHTA and CDR2 is FQGNSA. This CDR3 comprises 13 residues. V trimming: 7 bases; J trimming: 4 bases; junction bases outside the gene matches: 6.

This clonotype was observed a few times. J is TRBJ1-6 and V is TRBV5-1; D not resolved. Germline V gene sequence: CDR1 SGHRS, CDR2 YFSETQ. V was cut by 2 bases and J by 8 bases, with 11 bases left in between. The CDR3 is 14 residues long. CDR3 in DNA: TGCGCCAGCAGCTTTGGGGAGGTTCATTCACCCCTCCACTTT. Translated: CASSFGEVHSPLHF.

The table lists this clonotype with a count of one. This may arise from a read error, as a much more abundant clone is one base away. The rearrangement uses TRBV19 and TRBJ2-7; possibly TRBD1 or TRBD2 for D (5 bases each). The germline CDR1 and CDR2 sequences are LNHDA and SQIVND (reference sequence). Trimming removed 0 bases at V and 5 bases at J, with 8 bases between. CDR3 size: 13 residues. CDR3 in amino acids: CASSIDRGDEQYF. CDR3 nucleotide sequence: TGTGCCAGTAGTATAGATCGGGGCGACGAGCAGTACTTC.

Ten or more counts support this clonotype. V usage is TRBV29-1 and J usage is TRBJ1-2, with D perhaps matching TRBD1 (6 bases). The germline CDR1 and CDR2 sequences are SQVTM and ANQGSEA. The CDR3 sequence is 13 residues long. The V gene lost 3 bases and the J gene lost 3 bases, with 11 bases spanning the gap. CDR3 DNA: TGCAGCGTTGACAGGGGCCATGACTATGGCTACACCTTC. It specifies CSVDRGHDYGYTF.

There are a few counts of this clonotype. The chain combines TRBV6-1 with TRBJ2-2; D could derive from TRBD1 or TRBD2 (6 bases each). The germline V and J ends were trimmed by 1 base and 4 bases, with 19 bases remaining between them. The germline V gene has CDR1 MNHNS and CDR2 SASEGT. The CDR3 covers 18 residues. The CDR3 DNA follows: TGTGCCAGCAGTGAAGGGCCGCTCCGGGGGCGCTTCACCGGGGAGCTGTTTTTT. Amino acids: CASSEGPLRGRFTGELFF.

Turning to this clonotype: The junction shows a germline mismatch at one end, possibly a read error. This chain connects TRBV7-9 to TRBJ1-4; 7 nucleotides line up with TRBD1. The CDR3 runs 16 residues. Germline CDR1 and CDR2: SEHNR and FQNEAQ (reference sequence). The CDR3 sequence is CASSQDGTATNEKLFF. In nucleotides, the CDR3 is TGCGCCAGCAGCCAAGACGGGACAGCAACTAATGAAAAACTGTTTTTT.